Following are 11 T cell receptor beta chains from one sample sequenced in a study of T cells after yellow fever vaccination. TCRdb processed the 5' RACE reads anew with MiXCR; each CDR3 protein has one entry. The sample contains around 500,000 distinct CDR3 sequences, around a fifth of which appear only once. The source material was PBMCs, sampled roughly 20 days after the first yellow fever vaccination. The source is a man between 18 and 35 years old who received the YFV17D yellow fever vaccine.

This chain connects TRBV2 to TRBJ2-3; tentatively, D is TRBD1 or TRBD2 (5 bases each). CDR1 and CDR2 from the germline V gene are SNHLY and FYNNEI. V lost 6 bases and J 15 bases, leaving 19 bases between the germline ends. The CDR3 length is 12 residues. The CDR3 here is CASRAAGARRYF. The CDR3 DNA sequence: TGTGCCAGCAGGGCCGCCGGGGCACGCCGTTATTTT.

The J gene is TRBJ2-1, the V gene TRBV20-1; a weak D match, TRBD2 (6 bases). V was trimmed by 6 bases and J by 0 bases, leaving 15 bases between them. The CDR3 has 15 residues. Germline CDR1 is DFQATT and CDR2 is SNEGSKA (reference sequence). The CDR3 DNA follows: TGCAGTGCCAGACCTCTAGCGTCCTCCTACAATGAGCAGTTCTTC. Translating gives CSARPLASSYNEQFF.

J is TRBJ1-5 and V is TRBV29-1; the match to TRBD1 covers 9 bases. The germline CDR1 and CDR2 sequences are SQVTM and ANQGSEA. The CDR3 is 13 amino acids. V gave up 4 bases and J gave up 3 bases; unmatched junction bases: 1. The CDR3 loop reads CSVGTGVNQPQHF. The CDR3 DNA reads as TGCAGCGTTGGGACAGGGGTCAATCAGCCCCAGCATTTT.

There are a few counts of this clonotype. CDR3 region: CASSPDRRTDTQYF. In nucleotides, the CDR3 is TGTGCCAGCAGTCCGGACAGGCGCACAGATACGCAGTATTTT. This chain links TRBV6-1 with TRBJ2-3; 7 bases map to TRBD1. Germline assignment: CDR1 MNHNS and CDR2 SASEGT. Trimming at V came to 5 bases and at J to 1 base, leaving 3 bases not matched to a gene. The CDR3 has 14 residues.

This clonotype was seen only a few times. The CDR3 DNA reads as TGTGCCAGCAGCTTGGAAAGCTCGGGAGGGCCCCAGCATTTT. It is translated as CASSLESSGGPQHF. The chain employs TRBV5-5 and TRBJ1-5; D not resolved. Looked up from germline, CDR1 is SGHKS and CDR2 is YYEKEE (reference sequence). The germline V and J ends were trimmed by 0 bases and 9 bases, with 13 bases remaining between them. The CDR3 totals 14 residues.

The V and J genes are TRBV20-1 and TRBJ2-2; TRBD2 matches at 8 bases. The CDR3 covers 15 residues. V was clipped by 6 bases and J by 4 bases; unmatched bases: 10. Germline CDR1 is DFQATT and CDR2 is SNEGSKA (reference sequence). The DNA for the CDR3 is TGCAGTGCCAGATGGGGGGCGGGGGGCACCGGGGAGCTGTTTTTT. This sequence encodes CSARWGAGGTGELFF.

This clonotype was counted only a few times. The chain employs TRBV7-2 and TRBJ2-1, with D perhaps matching TRBD1 (5 bases). Germline V gene lookup returns CDR1 SGHTA and CDR2 FQGNSA. Trimming removed 0 bases at V and 8 bases at J, with 8 bases between. The CDR3 has 13 residues. This chain's CDR3 is CASSLAPRDEQFF. Here the CDR3 DNA reads TGTGCCAGCAGCTTAGCTCCCAGGGATGAGCAGTTCTTC.

This clonotype was seen only a few times. The chain is built from TRBV7-9 and TRBJ2-2; the D gene is possibly TRBD1 (6 bases). Germline V gene data show CDR1 as SEHNR and CDR2 as FQNEAQ (reference sequence). This CDR3 is built from 13 residues. V lost 8 bases, J lost 3 bases, and 10 bases lay in between. Here the CDR3 DNA reads TGTGCCAGCGGGCAGGGGTACACCGGGGAGCTGTTTTTT. This sequence encodes CASGQGYTGELFF.

The chain couples TRBV7-2 to TRBJ1-4; tentatively, D is TRBD1 (6 bases). Germline V CDR1 and CDR2: SGHTA, FQGNSA. The ends were cut back, 3 bases at V and 8 bases at J, with 13 bases in the middle. The CDR3 extends over 14 amino acids. The CDR3 region has the DNA TGTGCCAGCAGCTTCGCAGGGGCGGCAGAAAAACTGTTTTTT. This translates into CASSFAGAAEKLFF.

This clonotype showed up many times. V gene TRBV4-1 combines with J gene TRBJ2-1; 8 positions match TRBD2. Germline V gene data show CDR1 as MGHRA and CDR2 as YSYEKL. The V gene end was trimmed by 1 base and the J gene end by 8 bases; junction bases not matched to a gene: 4. The CDR3 is 14 residues long. CDR3 in DNA: TGCGCCAGCAGCCAAGTTGCGGGAGGCTATGAGCAGTTCTTC. This encodes CASSQVAGGYEQFF.

This clonotype was counted only a few times. The conserved closing phenylalanine or tryptophan is absent in this CDR3, likely reflecting a read error. Because the CDR3's place on the DNA is in doubt, the DNA is left out and the CDR3 is given as listed by TCRdb. This sequence joins TRBV9 and TRBJ2-1; the table's D call, TRBD1, has no DNA check behind it. In germline, CDR1 is SGDLS, CDR2 YYNGEE. Ends included, the CDR3 has 10 residues. The CDR3 protein is CASSVDPAGV.